The clone carrying this T cell receptor beta chain was found a few times. Its antigen is undetermined. TCRdb reanalysed the 5' RACE reads using MiXCR and keeps one entry per CDR3 protein. The table includes hundreds of thousands of distinct CDR3 sequences, under 15% detected once. This entry is derived from a study of T cells after yellow fever vaccination. Study results and limitations: Weaker, the secondary response peaked sooner, at day 5 versus 15.

The germline CDR1 and CDR2 sequences are GTSNPN and SVGIG (reference sequence). CDR3 length: 15 residues. The ends lost 1 base at V and 2 bases at J; junction bases unmatched: 3. The clonotype originates from a young man who received the YFV17D yellow fever vaccine. Here the sequenced sample was CD4+ T cells sorted from PBMCs, taken 15 days after the yellow fever booster vaccination. This chain links TRBV30 with TRBJ2-1, with 9 nucleotides matching TRBD1. The CDR3 protein is CAWSAGQGAYNEQFF. The DNA of the CDR3 is TGTGCCTGGAGTGCGGGACAGGGCGCCTACAATGAGCAGTTCTTC.